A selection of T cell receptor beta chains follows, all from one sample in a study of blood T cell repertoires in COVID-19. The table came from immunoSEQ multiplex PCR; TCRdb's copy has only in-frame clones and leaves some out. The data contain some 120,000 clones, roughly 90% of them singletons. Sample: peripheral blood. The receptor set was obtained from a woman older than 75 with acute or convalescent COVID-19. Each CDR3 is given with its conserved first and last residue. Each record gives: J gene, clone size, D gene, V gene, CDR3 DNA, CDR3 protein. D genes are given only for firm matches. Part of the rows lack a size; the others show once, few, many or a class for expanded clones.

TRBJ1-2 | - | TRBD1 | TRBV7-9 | TGTGCCAGCAGCTCGGGGACAGGCTCGTATGGCTACACCTTC | CASSSGTGSYGYTF
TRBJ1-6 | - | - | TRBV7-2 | TGTGCCAGCAGCCAAGACAGGTCCAATTCACCCCTCCACTTT | CASSQDRSNSPLHF
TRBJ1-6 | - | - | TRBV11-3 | TGTGCCAGCAGCTTAGATGTAGCCTCACCCCTCCACTTT | CASSLDVASPLHF
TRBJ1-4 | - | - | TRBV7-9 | TGTGCCAGCAGCCCTGGTTCGGGGGTGGGGGAAAAACTGTTTTTT | CASSPGSGVGEKLFF
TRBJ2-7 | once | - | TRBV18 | TGTGCCAGCTCACCAACCGGGGACTACGAGCAGTACTTC | CASSPTGDYEQYF
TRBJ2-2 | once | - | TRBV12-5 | TGTGCTAGTGGACCCACAGGGTCCACCGGGGAGCTGTTTTTT | CASGPTGSTGELFF
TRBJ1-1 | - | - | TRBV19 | TGTGCCAGTAGTATAGAAAACAGCCTGAACACTGAAGCTTTCTTT | CASSIENSLNTEAFF
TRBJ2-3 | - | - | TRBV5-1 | TGCGCCAGCAGCTTGGATGGGGCAGGACGCACAGATACGCAGTATTTT | CASSLDGAGRTDTQYF
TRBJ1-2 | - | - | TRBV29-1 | TGCAGCGTTGAAAGGAGCGGCGGTAACTATGGCTACACCTTC | CSVERSGGNYGYTF
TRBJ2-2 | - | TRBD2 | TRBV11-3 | TGTGCCAGCACCAACTCCGGGGGGAGGCCCGGGGAGCTGTTTTTT | CASTNSGGRPGELFF
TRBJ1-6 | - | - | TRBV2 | TGTGCCAGCAGTGGGCAGGGTTTGAATTCACCCCTCCACTTT | CASSGQGLNSPLHF
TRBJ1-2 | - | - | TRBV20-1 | TGCAGTGCTGCCGCCAGGGGAGGCTACACCTTC | CSAAARGGYTF
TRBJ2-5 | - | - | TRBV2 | TGTGCCAGCAGCCGGGGGGCTAGCATACAAGAGACCCAGTACTTC | CASSRGASIQETQYF
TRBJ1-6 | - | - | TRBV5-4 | TGTGCCAGCAGCTTGGGAGGGAATTCACCCCTCCACTTT | CASSLGGNSPLHF
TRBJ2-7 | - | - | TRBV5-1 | TGCGCCAGCAGCTTGGGAACGGTCAGCGACGAGCAGTACTTC | CASSLGTVSDEQYF
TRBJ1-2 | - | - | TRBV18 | TGTGCCAGCTCACAGCTACAGTTGGTGTATGGCTACACCTTC | CASSQLQLVYGYTF
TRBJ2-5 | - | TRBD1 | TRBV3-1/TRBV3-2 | TGTGCCAGCAGCCAAGCCGGACAGGGAGAGACCCAGTACTTC | CASSQAGQGETQYF
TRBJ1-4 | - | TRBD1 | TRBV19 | TGTGCCAGTAGTTCTACAGGGGGTATTAATGAAAAACTGTTTTTT | CASSSTGGINEKLFF
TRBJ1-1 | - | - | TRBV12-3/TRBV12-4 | TGTGCCACCTCGAAAACACCGAACACTGAAGCTTTCTTT | CATSKTPNTEAFF
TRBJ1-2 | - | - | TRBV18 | TGTGCCAGCTCACAAAACAGGGTGGGATCCTCTAACTATGGCTACACCTTC | CASSQNRVGSSNYGYTF
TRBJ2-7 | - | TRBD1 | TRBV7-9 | TGTGCCAGCAGCTGGGACAGTTCCTACGAGCAGTACTTC | CASSWDSSYEQYF
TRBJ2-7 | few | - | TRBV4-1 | TGCGCCAGCAGCCAAGATCCCCAGGGATACGAGCAGTACTTC | CASSQDPQGYEQYF
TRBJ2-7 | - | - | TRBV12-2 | TGTGCAAGTCGCTTAGCGGACCCCGGGACAGGGGACCCATACGGACAGTACTTC | CASRLADPGTGDPYGQYF
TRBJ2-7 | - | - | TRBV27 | TGTGCCAGCAGGACTAAACGCTCCTACGAGCAGTACTTC | CASRTKRSYEQYF
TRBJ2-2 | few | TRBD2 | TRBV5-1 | TGCGCCAGCAGCTTATGGACTAGCGGGAGCGGGAGGTACACCGGGGAGCTGTTTTTT | CASSLWTSGSGRYTGELFF
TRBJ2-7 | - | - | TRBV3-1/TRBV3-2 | TGTGCCAGCAGCCAAAACCGGGACATAGAGCAGTACTTC | CASSQNRDIEQYF
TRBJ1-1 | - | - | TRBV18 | TGTGCCAGCTCACCGGACACAGGGATGGCTTTCTTT | CASSPDTGMAFF
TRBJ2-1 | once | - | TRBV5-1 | TGCGCCAGCAGCCTGACCCTGGGGCCCTACAATGAGCAGTTCTTC | CASSLTLGPYNEQFF
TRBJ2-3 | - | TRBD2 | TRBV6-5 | TGTGCCAGCAGTACCCTAGCGGGAGGAGATACGCAGTATTTT | CASSTLAGGDTQYF
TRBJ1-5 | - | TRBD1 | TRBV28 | TGTGCCAGCAATGAACAGGGGGCCGTTTGGCAGCCCCAGCATTTT | CASNEQGAVWQPQHF
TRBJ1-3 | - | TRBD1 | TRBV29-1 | TGCAGCGTTGAGGGAGGGGACAGGGCAAACCCCTCTGGAAACACCATATATTTT | CSVEGGDRANPSGNTIYF
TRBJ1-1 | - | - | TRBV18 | TGTGCCAGCTCACCAACCAGGGGCTCTCCCGAGGCTTTCTTT | CASSPTRGSPEAFF
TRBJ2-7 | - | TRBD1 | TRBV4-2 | TGTGCCAGCAGCCAAGGACAGGGGGGGATCTACGAGCAGTACTTC | CASSQGQGGIYEQYF
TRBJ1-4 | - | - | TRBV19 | TGTGCCAGTAGTATAAGCCCCGGAAAACTGTTTTTT | CASSISPGKLFF